These 25 T cell receptor beta chains were sequenced from one sample in a study of T cell repertoires in cytomegalovirus infection. TCRdb reanalysed the reads using MiXCR and keeps one entry per CDR3 protein. The sample contains about 240,000 distinct CDR3 sequences, around 12% of which appear only once. Sequenced sample: PBMCs. These receptors were obtained from a human donor in good health (CMV status not recorded). Some clones in this sample may be carry-over from other donors' samples.

The rearrangement joins TRBV4-1 to TRBJ2-2; D possibly matches TRBD1 or TRBD2 (5 bases each). The V and J ends lost 4 bases and 3 bases respectively, with 9 bases between them. Germline CDR1 reads MGHRA; CDR2 reads YSYEKL. This CDR3 has 14 amino acids. The CDR3 DNA is TGCGCCAGCAGCCGTCGAGGGGACACCGGGGAGCTGTTTTTT. Translating gives CASSRRGDTGELFF.

This clonotype occurred many times. The rearrangement joins TRBV7-2 to TRBJ1-2; weak D call: TRBD1 (5 bases). This CDR3 comprises 15 residues. Germline V CDR1 and CDR2: SGHTA, FQGNSA. V lost 0 bases to trimming and J lost 7 bases, with 15 bases between them. The CDR3 reads CASSLAVPGRRGYTF. In DNA, the CDR3 is TGTGCCAGCAGCTTAGCGGTCCCGGGGCGACGTGGCTACACCTTC.

This clonotype came up many times. The chain couples TRBV11-2 to TRBJ1-2, with 8 nucleotides matching TRBD1. The V gene end was trimmed by 1 base and the J gene end by 8 bases; junction bases not matched to a gene: 3. The CDR3 is made up of 13 amino acids. The germline V gene has CDR1 SGHAT and CDR2 FQNNGV. The CDR3 DNA is TGTGCCAGCAGCTTAGCGACAGGGGACGGCTACACCTTC. The encoded protein is CASSLATGDGYTF.

This clonotype was found many times. The gene calls are TRBV28 and TRBJ2-7, with 8 nucleotides matching TRBD1. This CDR3 has 11 amino acids. The germline CDR1 and CDR2 sequences are MDHEN and SYDVKM. The V segment lost 5 bases and the J segment 6 bases; nucleotides outside the gene matches: 0. CDR3 bases: TGTGCCAGCAGTGACAGGGGCGAGCAGTACTTC. Encoded protein: CASSDRGEQYF.

V and J are TRBV12-3 or TRBV12-4 and TRBJ2-7; D ambiguous. This CDR3 region has 11 residues. Trimming took off 6 bases at V and 7 bases at J, with 10 bases between the two ends. The CDR3 region is CASSRTGEQYF. The CDR3 region has the DNA TGTGCCAGCAGCCGAACTGGGGAGCAGTACTTC.

J is TRBJ1-1 and V is TRBV6-1; D might be TRBD1 (5 bases). Germline V gives CDR1 MNHNS, CDR2 SASEGT. V was trimmed by 5 bases and J by 0 bases, leaving 19 bases between them. CDR3 length: 17 residues. CDR3 sequence reads: CASSPYGGAGMNTEAFF. DNA for the CDR3: TGTGCCAGCAGTCCCTATGGAGGGGCGGGAATGAACACTGAAGCTTTCTTT.

In this sample, this clonotype turned up many times. V is TRBV20-1 and J is TRBJ2-5; D is perhaps TRBD1 (6 bases). The V gene lost 2 bases and the J gene lost 5 bases, with 9 bases spanning the gap. The germline CDR1 and CDR2 sequences are DFQATT and SNEGSKA (reference sequence). CDR3 length: 12 amino acids. CDR3 loop: CSARPGAETQYF. In nucleotides, the CDR3 is TGCAGTGCTAGACCAGGGGCGGAGACCCAGTACTTC.

In this sample, this clonotype turned up a few times. The chain recombines TRBV12-3 or TRBV12-4 with TRBJ2-7; 12 bases line up with TRBD2. The CDR3 is 16 residues long. V was pared by 3 bases and J by 2 bases, with 5 bases of the junction left unmatched. The CDR3 spells CASSFSASGRAYEQYF. The CDR3 region has the DNA TGTGCCAGCAGTTTCTCCGCTAGCGGGAGGGCCTACGAGCAGTACTTC.

In its sample, this clonotype was seen a few times. The chain couples TRBV2 to TRBJ2-3; D remains unclear. Trimming shortened V by 4 bases and J by 4 bases, and 6 bases separated the two germline ends. This CDR3 has 12 amino acids. Germline CDR1 reads SNHLY; CDR2 reads FYNNEI. CDR3 region: CASSGGSDTQYF. In DNA form, the CDR3 reads TGTGCCAGCAGTGGAGGTTCAGATACGCAGTATTTT. Variable domain in full (rest from reference TRBV2 and TRBJ2-3): EPEVTQTPSHQVTQMGQEVILRCVPISNHLYFYWYRQILGQKVEFLVSFYNNEISEKSEIFDDQFSVERPDGSNFTLKIRSTKLEDSAMYFCASSGGSDTQYFGPGTRLTVL.

The chain couples TRBV3-1 to TRBJ2-3, with a weak D call TRBD2 (5 bases). The V end was cut by 0 bases, the J end by 5 bases, with 12 bases between. This CDR3 region has 15 residues. The germline CDR1 and CDR2 sequences are LGHDT and YNNKEL (reference sequence). Here the CDR3 reads CASSQESGGRDTQYF. The CDR3 DNA reads as TGTGCCAGCAGCCAAGAAAGCGGTGGTCGAGATACGCAGTATTTT.

This clonotype was observed at least ten times. The chain combines TRBV7-3 with TRBJ1-2; D not resolved. V was trimmed by 4 bases and J by 4 bases, leaving 13 bases between them. The CDR3 consists of 14 residues. The V gene's germline CDR1 is SGHTA and CDR2 FQGTGA. The DNA for the CDR3 is TGTGCCAGCAGCTCTCCTGAACGCAGCTATGGCTACACCTTC. Protein product: CASSSPERSYGYTF.

The genes are TRBV5-1 and TRBJ2-1; 9 bases are a match to TRBD1. The CDR3 spans 16 residues. Germline lookup yields CDR1 SGHRS and CDR2 YFSETQ. J gave up 5 bases and V 0 bases, and 6 bases lay outside the gene matches. CDR3 loop: CASSLEAGTGNNEQFF. The CDR3 DNA follows: TGCGCCAGCAGCTTGGAGGCCGGGACAGGGAACAATGAGCAGTTCTTC. The full variable domain, with the rest looked up from reference TRBV5-1 and TRBJ2-1, is KAGVTQTPRYLIKTRGQQVTLSCSPISGHRSVSWYQQTPGQGLQFLFEYFSETQRNKGNFPGRFSGRQFSNSRSEMNVSTLELGDSALYLCASSLEAGTGNNEQFFGPGTRLTVL.

The rearrangement uses TRBV6-4 and TRBJ2-3; maybe TRBD2 (5 bases). CDR3 length: 13 amino acids. V was clipped by 3 bases and J by 5 bases, with 9 bases between them. Germline assignment: CDR1 MRHNA and CDR2 SNTAGT. The CDR3, as DNA: TGTGCCAGCAGTGAGGACTTCGGAGATACGCAGTATTTT. Translating gives CASSEDFGDTQYF.

This clonotype showed up many times. J is TRBJ2-6 and V is TRBV7-2, with 7 positions matching TRBD2. Germline CDR1 SGHTA, CDR2 FQGNSA. V was clipped by 1 base and J by 4 bases; unmatched bases: 13. The CDR3 runs 19 residues. The CDR3 spells CASSLVPMAGVSGANVLTF. For the CDR3, the DNA is TGTGCCAGCAGCTTAGTGCCAATGGCGGGAGTTTCGGGGGCCAACGTCCTGACTTTC.

In its sample, this clonotype was seen many times. V and J are TRBV7-2 and TRBJ2-5; no definite D call. Deletions cut 2 bases from V and 1 base from J, with 5 bases between. This CDR3 is 13 amino acids long. Germline CDR1 is SGHTA and CDR2 is FQGNSA. The DNA of the CDR3 is TGTGCCAGCAGCTTACGCTTCCAAGAGACCCAGTACTTC. Amino acids: CASSLRFQETQYF.

Many counts were recorded for this clonotype. The gene calls are TRBV12-3 or TRBV12-4 and TRBJ2-7, with 10 nucleotides matching TRBD1. This CDR3 is 17 amino acids long. The V gene end was trimmed by 5 bases and the J gene end by 5 bases; junction bases not matched to a gene: 15. CDR3 residues: CASSLFRDRGLGDEQYF. In DNA form, the CDR3 reads TGTGCCAGCAGTCTTTTCCGGGACAGGGGTTTAGGTGACGAGCAGTACTTC.

The CDR3 nucleotides are TGTGCCAGCAGCCGTGCCGGGACCTCTGGGGCCAACGTCCTGACTTTC. Protein product: CASSRAGTSGANVLTF. The rearrangement links TRBV7-3 to TRBJ2-6, with D perhaps TRBD1 or TRBD2 (5 bases each). Trimming pared 5 bases from V and 0 bases from J, leaving 11 bases between. The CDR3 loop spans 16 amino acids. Per the germline V gene, CDR1 is SGHTA and CDR2 is FQGTGA.

In this sample, this clonotype turned up a few times. This chain connects TRBV11-2 to TRBJ2-5; a possible D gene is TRBD1 (5 bases). The germline V gene has CDR1 SGHAT and CDR2 FQNNGV. The CDR3 is made up of 13 amino acids. V shed 7 bases and J shed 2 bases, with 11 bases lying between them. As DNA, the CDR3 is TGTGCCAGCACCAGACAGCTACAAGAGACCCAGTACTTC. Encoded protein: CASTRQLQETQYF.

This clonotype has a count of ten or more. The V and J genes are TRBV7-9 and TRBJ1-4; no clear D gene. Germline V gene data show CDR1 as SEHNR and CDR2 as FQNEAQ (reference sequence). CDR3 length: 14 amino acids. V lost 8 bases, J lost 5 bases, and 15 bases lay in between. In nucleotides, the CDR3 is TGTGCCAGCGGCCCGAAGTTATTAAATGAAAAACTGTTTTTT. It yields the protein CASGPKLLNEKLFF.

V is TRBV19 and J is TRBJ1-2; D remains unclear. Germline loops: CDR1 LNHDA, CDR2 SQIVND (reference sequence). V lost 3 bases to trimming and J lost 5 bases, with 13 bases between them. The CDR3 consists of 14 residues. DNA for the CDR3: TGTGCCAGTAGTATGGAGGGAGCAGTATATGGCTACACCTTC. Amino acid sequence: CASSMEGAVYGYTF. The complete variable domain, with remaining parts taken from reference TRBV19 and TRBJ1-2, reads DGGITQSPKYLFRKEGQNVTLSCEQNLNHDAMYWYRQDPGQGLRLIYYSQIVNDFQKGDIAEGYSVSREKKESFPLTVTSAQKNPTAFYLCASSMEGAVYGYTFGSGTRLTVV.

This clonotype was detected ten times or more. This chain joins TRBV7-3 and TRBJ2-2, with D unresolved. The germline CDR1 and CDR2 sequences are SGHTA and FQGTGA. This CDR3 has 15 amino acids. V lost 5 bases and J lost 0, with 10 bases in between. CDR3 DNA: TGTGCCAGCAGCCGTAACGTCGCGAACACCGGGGAGCTGTTTTTT. This gives the protein CASSRNVANTGELFF.

Written as DNA, the CDR3 is TGTGCCAGCAGCCCTAACAGGAACACCGGGGAGCTGTTTTTT. Amino acids: CASSPNRNTGELFF. The chain links TRBV11-1 to TRBJ2-2; no definite D call. Germline CDR1 SGHAT, CDR2 FQDESV (reference sequence). This CDR3 spans 14 amino acids. Between the trimmed V and J ends, which lost 5 bases and 1 base, there was a span of 8 bases. The variable domain in full, with the rest retrieved from reference TRBV11-1 and TRBJ2-2, is EAEVAQSPRYKITEKSQAVAFWCDPISGHATLYWYRQILGQGPELLVQFQDESVVDDSQLPKDRFSAERLKGVDSTLKIQPAELGDSAMYLCASSPNRNTGELFFGEGSRLTVL.

This clonotype was detected many times. The chain has TRBV5-1 and TRBJ1-2; tentatively, D is TRBD1 (5 bases). CDR1 and CDR2 (germline): SGHRS, YFSETQ. Trimming removed 0 bases from V and 8 bases from J, with 14 bases in between. CDR3 length: 14 residues. DNA for the CDR3: TGCGCCAGCAGCTTGGAAGGACACCCCGGCGGCTACACCTTC. This gives the protein CASSLEGHPGGYTF. The full variable domain, with the rest looked up from reference TRBV5-1 and TRBJ1-2, is KAGVTQTPRYLIKTRGQQVTLSCSPISGHRSVSWYQQTPGQGLQFLFEYFSETQRNKGNFPGRFSGRQFSNSRSEMNVSTLELGDSALYLCASSLEGHPGGYTFGSGTRLTVV.

This clonotype was recorded at least ten times. The J gene is TRBJ2-1, the V gene TRBV7-2, with 8 bases fitting TRBD2. V was clipped by 3 bases and J by 6 bases; unmatched bases: 19. This CDR3 is 19 amino acids long. Per germline, CDR1 SGHTA and CDR2 FQGNSA. CDR3 residues: CASSLVSERGGRLVNEQFF. The CDR3 DNA sequence: TGTGCCAGCAGCTTGGTATCCGAACGGGGCGGGAGGCTTGTCAATGAGCAGTTCTTC.

There are many counts of this clonotype. The V gene is TRBV27, the J gene TRBJ1-1; D is ambiguous. The CDR3 contains 12 residues. Germline lookup yields CDR1 MNHEY and CDR2 SMNVEV (reference sequence). With 6 bases removed from V and 1 base from J, the gap between germline ends came to 6 bases. The chain's CDR3 is CASSRGNTEAFF. The CDR3 bases are TGTGCCAGCAGCCGTGGGAACACTGAAGCTTTCTTT.